The 21 T cell receptor beta chains reported below all come from one sample, sequenced in a study of blood T cells in healthy people across ages. A J-beta primer mix and a sample-barcoded 5' primer were used in a second PCR of about 7 to 12 cycles. From the 5' RACE reads, TCRdb called clonotypes with MiXCR, one entry per CDR3 protein. This sample yields under 1 million distinct CDR3 sequences, of which under 45% are seen a single time; 15% to 25% belongs to the top ten. Sequencing was done on a sample of blood. The source is a man aged 55-75 years in good health.

The CDR3 reads CASTAIGLNTEAFF. For the CDR3, the DNA is TGTGCCAGCACCGCCATCGGGCTGAACACTGAAGCTTTCTTT. The chain links TRBV12-3 or TRBV12-4 to TRBJ1-1; D unresolved. Trimming left V 7 bases short and J 0 bases short, with 12 bases between. The CDR3 contains 14 residues.

This sequence joins TRBV15 and TRBJ2-5; D uncertain. CDR1 LNHNV and CDR2 YYDKDF come from the germline V gene (reference sequence). V was pared by 0 bases and J by 5 bases, with 7 bases between. The CDR3 totals 13 residues. CDR3 residues: CATSRDHGETQYF. The CDR3 coding sequence is TGTGCCACCAGCAGAGATCATGGTGAGACCCAGTACTTC.

The rearrangement uses TRBV13 and TRBJ2-1, with D maybe TRBD1 (6 bases). Trimming removed 5 bases at V and 10 bases at J, with 12 bases between. Germline V gives CDR1 PRHDT, CDR2 FYEKMQ (reference sequence). The CDR3 covers 12 residues. CDR3 loop: CASSLLGQEQFF. DNA for the CDR3: TGTGCCAGCAGCCTCCTCGGACAGGAGCAGTTCTTC. Full variable domain (outside the CDR3, taken from reference TRBV13 and TRBJ2-1): AAGVIQSPRHLIKEKRETATLKCYPIPRHDTVYWYQQGPGQDPQFLISFYEKMQSDKGSIPDRFSAQQFSDYHSELNMSSLELGDSALYFCASSLLGQEQFFGPGTRLTVL.

This clonotype was counted ten times or more. The chain links TRBV5-6 to TRBJ1-5; 8 bases map to TRBD1. The CDR3 has 15 residues. Germline CDR1 and CDR2: SGHDT and YYEEEE. Trimming took 2 bases from V and 6 from J; bases not matched to a gene: 7. The CDR3, as DNA: TGTGCCAGCAGCTTTGGGCAGGGGGCCGGTCAGCCCCAGCATTTT. Translated: CASSFGQGAGQPQHF.

The chain carries TRBV7-2 and TRBJ2-7; the D is unclear. The CDR3 sequence is 14 residues long. Germline CDR1 SGHTA, CDR2 FQGNSA. V was cut by 5 bases and J by 1 base, with 12 bases left in between. In nucleotides, the CDR3 is TGTGCCAGCAGCGATACTGTATATTCCTACGAGCAGTACTTC. This translates into CASSDTVYSYEQYF.

This clonotype was recorded a few times. The chain carries TRBV12-3 or TRBV12-4 and TRBJ2-7, with 13 bases fitting TRBD2. J gave up 6 bases and V 6 bases, and 11 bases lay outside the gene matches. The CDR3 runs 16 residues. The CDR3 protein is CASSAQLAGGPGEQYF. For the CDR3, the DNA is TGTGCCAGCAGCGCCCAACTAGCGGGGGGGCCGGGCGAGCAGTACTTC.

This clonotype has a count of ten or more. The rearrangement links TRBV29-1 to TRBJ2-7; D unclear. The CDR3 is 12 residues long. CDR1 is SQVTM and CDR2 is ANQGSEA in the germline V gene. V was trimmed by 2 bases and J by 6 bases, leaving 11 bases between them. The CDR3 sequence: CSVEISGAEQYF. In DNA form, the CDR3 reads TGCAGCGTTGAAATAAGTGGTGCCGAGCAGTACTTC.

The chain uses TRBV4-1 and TRBJ1-2; D possibly corresponds to TRBD1 (6 bases). The CDR3 loop spans 14 amino acids. Germline V lookup: CDR1 MGHRA, CDR2 YSYEKL. Trimming removed 0 bases at V and 3 bases at J, with 8 bases between. CDR3 protein: CASSQDGGDYGYTF. The CDR3 bases are TGCGCCAGCAGCCAAGACGGGGGCGACTATGGCTACACCTTC.

The genes are TRBV6-6 and TRBJ1-5; TRBD1 is a possible D gene (6 bases). The V end lost 6 bases, the J end lost 4 bases, and 19 bases lay between the germline ends. This CDR3 region has 16 residues. Germline V gene sequence: CDR1 MNHNY, CDR2 SVGAGI (reference sequence). CDR3 sequence reads: CASSQRGGRENQPQHF. Written as DNA, the CDR3 is TGTGCCAGCAGCCAACGGGGGGGGCGCGAAAATCAGCCCCAGCATTTT.

The chain recombines TRBV12-3 or TRBV12-4 with TRBJ2-3, with 12 nucleotides matching TRBD2. Trimming cost V 4 bases and J 7 bases; bases outside gene matches: 6. The CDR3 runs to 15 residues. CDR3 loop: CASSSSTSGGYTQYF. CDR3 bases: TGTGCCAGCAGTTCCTCGACTAGCGGGGGTTATACGCAGTATTTT.

In this sample, this clonotype turned up many times. V usage is TRBV15 and J usage is TRBJ2-5; 8 positions match TRBD1. CDR1 and CDR2 from the germline V gene are LNHNV and YYDKDF (reference sequence). The CDR3 contains 16 residues. Trimming removed 4 bases from V and 5 bases from J; junction bases left unmatched: 12. The CDR3 protein is CATSTARQGLRETQYF. The CDR3 coding sequence is TGTGCCACCAGCACTGCTAGACAGGGGTTACGGGAGACCCAGTACTTC.

The rearrangement joins TRBV18 to TRBJ2-5, with D unresolved. The germline V and J ends were trimmed by 6 bases and 2 bases, with 13 bases remaining between them. Per germline, CDR1 KGHSH and CDR2 LQKENI. The CDR3 is 14 amino acids. The CDR3 here is CASSRPTGQETQYF. CDR3 sequence (DNA): TGTGCCAGCTCTCGTCCCACTGGACAAGAGACCCAGTACTTC.

The count of this clonotype is one. The rearrangement joins TRBV25-1 to TRBJ2-3; TRBD1 matches at 7 bases. CDR1 is MGHDK and CDR2 is SYGVNS in the germline V gene. V gave up 3 bases and J gave up 3 bases; unmatched junction bases: 6. The CDR3 loop spans 15 amino acids. The CDR3 coding sequence is TGTGCCAGCAGTGAGACGACAGGGAATACAGATACGCAGTATTTT. Residues: CASSETTGNTDTQYF.

This clonotype was recorded a few times. This rearrangement joins TRBV20-1 to TRBJ2-5; 9 bases agree with TRBD2. The CDR3 extends over 16 amino acids. With 1 base clipped from V and 2 bases from J, the junction kept 8 bases outside the gene matches. Per germline, CDR1 DFQATT and CDR2 SNEGSKA (reference sequence). The CDR3 DNA follows: TGCAGTGCTAGAGTCCAAGGACTAGCGAGACAAGAGACCCAGTACTTC. Translating gives CSARVQGLARQETQYF.

Concerning this clonotype: One end of the junction varies from germline; a read error may be responsible. The chain has TRBV7-2 and TRBJ1-1; D perhaps matches TRBD1 (6 bases). Germline V CDR1 and CDR2: SGHTA, FQGNSA. The CDR3 has 15 amino acids. DNA for the CDR3: TGTGCCGGCAGCTTAGCGAACCGGGGGGCGCAGGGGGCTTTCTTT. Protein product: CAGSLANRGAQGAFF. Full variable domain (remainder filled in from reference TRBV7-2 and TRBJ1-1): GAGVSQSPSNKVTEKGKDVELRCDPISGHTALYWYRQSLGQGLEFLIYFQGNSAPDKSGLPSDRFSAERTGGSVSTLTIQRTQQEDSAVYLCAGSLANRGAQGAFFGQGTRLTVV.

The chain is built from TRBV2 and TRBJ2-5, with TRBD2 matching over 9 bases. CDR1 is SNHLY and CDR2 is FYNNEI in the germline V gene. Trimming cost V 3 bases and J 4 bases; bases outside gene matches: 9. The length of the CDR3 is 16 residues. CDR3 in amino acids: CASSDGVAGEVETQYF. CDR3 nucleotides: TGTGCCAGCAGTGATGGGGTAGCGGGGGAAGTAGAGACCCAGTACTTC.

The chain uses TRBV10-2 and TRBJ2-4; 10 bases match TRBD1. V was clipped by 7 bases and J by 13 bases; unmatched bases: 10. This CDR3 has 13 amino acids. The germline V gene has CDR1 WSHSY and CDR2 SAAADI. The CDR3 sequence is CASTGTGAGEQYF. CDR3 in DNA: TGCGCCAGCACCGGGACAGGGGCAGGCGAACAGTACTTC.

Only a few counts were recorded for this clonotype. The CDR3 spells CSVARSMNTEAFF. In nucleotides, the CDR3 is TGCAGCGTTGCCAGGTCCATGAACACTGAAGCTTTCTTT. The chain carries TRBV29-1 and TRBJ1-1; no clear D gene. The CDR3 is 13 residues long. Germline V gene sequence: CDR1 SQVTM, CDR2 ANQGSEA. V gave up 4 bases and J gave up 0 bases, with 9 bases separating them.

In regard to this clonotype: The final CDR3 position lacks the conserved phenylalanine or tryptophan, pointing to a likely read error. The chain recombines TRBV6-5 with TRBJ2-2, with TRBD1 as a possible D gene (5 bases). The germline gives CDR1 MNHEY, CDR2 SVGAGI. This CDR3 spans 14 amino acids. The ends were cut back, 1 base at V and 6 bases at J, with 9 bases in the middle. CDR3 sequence reads: CASSYYRQSGELFL. The CDR3 region has the DNA TGTGCCAGCAGTTACTACCGACAGTCCGGGGAGCTGTTTCTT.

In its sample, this clonotype was seen a few times. The gene calls are TRBV7-6 and TRBJ2-1, with 16 bases identical to TRBD2. In germline, CDR1 is SGHVS, CDR2 FNYEAQ. The CDR3 loop spans 16 amino acids. V lost 3 bases to trimming and J lost 8 bases; unmatched junction nucleotides: 4. The CDR3 loop reads CASSLGLAGGPDEQFF. The CDR3 coding sequence is TGTGCCAGCAGCTTGGGACTAGCGGGGGGGCCGGATGAGCAGTTCTTC.

The rearrangement links TRBV20-1 to TRBJ1-5; D not resolved. Trimming stripped 5 bases from V and 0 bases from J, with 8 bases between. CDR3 length: 13 residues. Germline V gene data show CDR1 as DFQATT and CDR2 as SNEGSKA (reference sequence). Here the CDR3 DNA reads TGCAGTGCTCTGCGGAATAGCAATCAGCCCCAGCATTTT. Translation: CSALRNSNQPQHF.